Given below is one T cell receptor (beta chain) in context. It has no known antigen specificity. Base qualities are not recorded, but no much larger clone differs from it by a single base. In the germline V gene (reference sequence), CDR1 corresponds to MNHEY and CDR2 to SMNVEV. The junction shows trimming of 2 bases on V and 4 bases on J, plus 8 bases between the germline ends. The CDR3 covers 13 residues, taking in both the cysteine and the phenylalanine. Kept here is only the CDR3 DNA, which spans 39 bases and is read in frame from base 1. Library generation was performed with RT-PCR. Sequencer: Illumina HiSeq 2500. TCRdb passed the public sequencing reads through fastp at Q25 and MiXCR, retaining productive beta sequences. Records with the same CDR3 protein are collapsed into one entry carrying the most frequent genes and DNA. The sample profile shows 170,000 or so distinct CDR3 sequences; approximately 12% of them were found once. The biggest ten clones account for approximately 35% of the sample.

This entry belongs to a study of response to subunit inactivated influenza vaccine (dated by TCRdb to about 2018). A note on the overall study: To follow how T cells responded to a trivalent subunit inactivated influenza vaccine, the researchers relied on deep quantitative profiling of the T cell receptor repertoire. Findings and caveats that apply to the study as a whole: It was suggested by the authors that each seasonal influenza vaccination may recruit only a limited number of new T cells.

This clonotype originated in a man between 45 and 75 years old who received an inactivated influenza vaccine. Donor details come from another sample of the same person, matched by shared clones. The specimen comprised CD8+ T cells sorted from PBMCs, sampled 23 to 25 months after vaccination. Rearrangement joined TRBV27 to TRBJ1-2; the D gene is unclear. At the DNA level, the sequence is TGTGCCAGCAGTTTAGGGCAGCCCTATGGCTACACCTTC. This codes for CASSLGQPYGYTF.